The entry that follows covers one T cell receptor beta chain sequence. In the authors' methods: Amplification of reference gene primers was used by the study to estimate nucleated cell counts. This table comes from immunoSEQ multiplex PCR, and its TCRdb copy is limited to in-frame clones, with some not included. From that table come the V and J calls and clone size; the DNA was used to work out D and trimming. The data hold some 340,000 clones, with 75% to 90% observed a single time. This record belongs to a study of blood T cell repertoires in COVID-19. About the study: Sites across the United States, Italy and Spain contributed samples from acute and convalescent COVID-19. T cells, B-cell-depleted T cells, or PBMCs provided the cDNA or gDNA that served as material.

Germline-derived CDR1 and CDR2 are KGHDR and SFDVKD. The CDR3 runs to 13 residues. The V gene lost 5 bases and the J gene lost 2 bases, with 9 bases spanning the gap. The sample taken for sequencing was peripheral blood. The chain recombines TRBV24-1 with TRBJ2-7, with D possibly being TRBD1 (6 bases). The TCR comes from a woman in her late teens or twenties with acute or convalescent COVID-19. The CDR3 nucleotides read TGTGCCACCAGTGCTAGGGGGACCTACGAGCAGTACTTC. Translated: CATSARGTYEQYF.